A selection of T cell receptor beta chains follows, all from one sample in a study of T cell responses to AZD1222 COVID-19 vaccine. Clones were sequenced by immunoSEQ multiplex PCR, and TCRdb holds only the in-frame ones, with some missing. This sample has about 170,000 clones, with 85% to 90% found just once. The specimen was peripheral blood, collected on day 0 of AZD1222 vaccination. Every receptor here comes from an adult in good health. Each CDR3 is given with its conserved first and last residue. Each record gives: CDR3 protein, CDR3 DNA, D gene, clone size, J gene, V gene. A D gene is named only where the DNA matches it firmly. Not all rows give a size; the values are once, few, many and, for expanded clones, a class.

CDR3aa: CASRGDSNQPQHF; CDR3nt: TGTGCCAGCAGGGGGGACAGCAATCAGCCCCAGCATTTT; d_gene: NA; abundance: few; j_gene: TRBJ1-5; v_gene: TRBV6-5
CDR3aa: CASSLGQGAYEKLFF; CDR3nt: TGTGCCAGCTCCCTTGGACAGGGGGCTTATGAAAAACTGTTTTTT; d_gene: TRBD1; abundance: NA; j_gene: TRBJ1-4; v_gene: TRBV18
CDR3aa: CATSTGVDTQYF; CDR3nt: TGTGCCACCAGTACAGGGGTGGATACGCAGTATTTT; d_gene: TRBD1; abundance: few; j_gene: TRBJ2-3; v_gene: TRBV24-1
CDR3aa: CASFSSTEAFF; CDR3nt: TGTGCCAGCTTCTCCAGCACTGAAGCTTTCTTT; d_gene: NA; abundance: NA; j_gene: TRBJ1-1; v_gene: TRBV6-5
CDR3aa: CASSEVPSVTSGNTIYF; CDR3nt: TGCGCCAGCAGTGAGGTTCCGTCAGTTACTTCTGGAAACACCATATATTTT; d_gene: NA; abundance: few; j_gene: TRBJ1-3; v_gene: TRBV10-2
CDR3aa: CASRMITEAFF; CDR3nt: TGTGCCAGCAGGATGATCACTGAAGCTTTCTTT; d_gene: NA; abundance: once; j_gene: TRBJ1-1; v_gene: TRBV6-5
CDR3aa: CASSQNRDGGYTF; CDR3nt: TGCGCCAGCAGCCAAAACAGGGATGGCGGCTACACCTTC; d_gene: NA; abundance: NA; j_gene: TRBJ1-2; v_gene: TRBV5-1
CDR3aa: CASSVYGRGETQYF; CDR3nt: TGTGCCAGCAGCGTATATGGCAGGGGAGAGACCCAGTACTTC; d_gene: NA; abundance: NA; j_gene: TRBJ2-5; v_gene: TRBV9
CDR3aa: CASRSRDRGPGTEKLFF; CDR3nt: TGTGCCAGCAGGTCCCGGGACAGGGGGCCGGGGACGGAAAAACTGTTTTTT; d_gene: TRBD1; abundance: NA; j_gene: TRBJ1-4; v_gene: TRBV2
CDR3aa: CASSLPTVYNEQFF; CDR3nt: TGTGCCAGCAGTTTACCGACAGTCTACAATGAGCAGTTCTTC; d_gene: NA; abundance: NA; j_gene: TRBJ2-1; v_gene: TRBV28
CDR3aa: CASSPTGRPKTTNEKLFF; CDR3nt: TGTGCCAGTAGTCCGACGGGCCGTCCCAAAACAACTAATGAAAAACTGTTTTTT; d_gene: NA; abundance: NA; j_gene: TRBJ1-4; v_gene: TRBV19
CDR3aa: CASSQDQTSGSTDTQYF; CDR3nt: TGTGCCAGCAGCCAAGACCAGACTAGCGGGAGTACAGATACGCAGTATTTT; d_gene: TRBD2; abundance: NA; j_gene: TRBJ2-3; v_gene: TRBV4-2
CDR3aa: CASSLRIAGRTREQYF; CDR3nt: TGTGCCAGCAGCTTACGAATAGCGGGGAGGACTCGCGAGCAGTACTTC; d_gene: TRBD2; abundance: NA; j_gene: TRBJ2-7; v_gene: TRBV7-2
CDR3aa: CASSLEMIPRPSSYNEQFF; CDR3nt: TGCGCCAGCAGCTTGGAGATGATTCCGCGGCCGAGCTCCTACAATGAGCAGTTCTTC; d_gene: NA; abundance: NA; j_gene: TRBJ2-1; v_gene: TRBV5-1
CDR3aa: CATSDPRGHYGYTF; CDR3nt: TGTGCCACCAGTGATCCCCGAGGGCACTATGGCTACACCTTC; d_gene: NA; abundance: NA; j_gene: TRBJ1-2; v_gene: TRBV24-1
CDR3aa: CASSPSRTLYEAFF; CDR3nt: TGTGCCAGCAGTCCCTCCCGTACACTCTATGAAGCTTTCTTT; d_gene: NA; abundance: NA; j_gene: TRBJ1-1; v_gene: TRBV27
CDR3aa: CAWSVQRAAGNTIYF; CDR3nt: TGTGCCTGGAGTGTACAGAGAGCGGCTGGAAACACCATATATTTT; d_gene: NA; abundance: NA; j_gene: TRBJ1-3; v_gene: TRBV30
CDR3aa: CASSYSSGATGAFF; CDR3nt: TGTGCCAGCAGTTACTCCTCCGGGGCTACAGGGGCTTTCTTT; d_gene: NA; abundance: NA; j_gene: TRBJ1-1; v_gene: TRBV6-5
CDR3aa: CASTRAGVNTGELFF; CDR3nt: TGTGCCAGCACCCGGGCAGGGGTCAACACCGGGGAGCTGTTTTTT; d_gene: NA; abundance: once; j_gene: TRBJ2-2; v_gene: TRBV2
CDR3aa: CASSSNPTGAGNTIYF; CDR3nt: TGTGCCAGCAGCTCCAATCCGACAGGGGCTGGAAACACCATATATTTT; d_gene: TRBD1; abundance: NA; j_gene: TRBJ1-3; v_gene: TRBV5-5
CDR3aa: CASSPRGGGLDEQFF; CDR3nt: TGTGCCAGCAGCCCGCGGGGAGGGGGCTTGGATGAGCAGTTCTTC; d_gene: NA; abundance: NA; j_gene: TRBJ2-1; v_gene: TRBV9
CDR3aa: CAWSRGLAGGETQYF; CDR3nt: TGTGCCTGGAGCAGGGGACTAGCGGGAGGGGAGACCCAGTACTTC; d_gene: TRBD2; abundance: NA; j_gene: TRBJ2-5; v_gene: TRBV30
CDR3aa: CASSLVGNRDRDNEQFF; CDR3nt: TGTGCCAGCAGCTTAGTTGGGAACCGGGACAGGGACAATGAGCAGTTCTTC; d_gene: TRBD1; abundance: NA; j_gene: TRBJ2-1; v_gene: TRBV7-9
CDR3aa: CASSYSGARGTEAFF; CDR3nt: TGTGCCAGCAGTTACTCTGGGGCCCGGGGCACTGAAGCTTTCTTT; d_gene: NA; abundance: NA; j_gene: TRBJ1-1; v_gene: TRBV6-5
CDR3aa: CASSLTGGAGNQPQHF; CDR3nt: TGTGCCAGCAGTTTGACAGGGGGCGCGGGCAATCAGCCCCAGCATTTT; d_gene: TRBD1; abundance: NA; j_gene: TRBJ1-5; v_gene: TRBV27
CDR3aa: CASSSGGSNQPQHF; CDR3nt: TGTGCCAGCAGCTCGGGTGGCAGCAATCAGCCCCAGCATTTT; d_gene: NA; abundance: few; j_gene: TRBJ1-5; v_gene: TRBV6-5
CDR3aa: CASSSPGSGVGDTQYF; CDR3nt: TGCGCCAGCAGCTCCCCCGGTAGCGGGGTGGGAGATACGCAGTATTTT; d_gene: TRBD2; abundance: NA; j_gene: TRBJ2-3; v_gene: TRBV5-1
CDR3aa: CASSESGTGRNQPQHF; CDR3nt: TGCGCCAGCAGTGAATCCGGGACAGGAAGGAATCAGCCCCAGCATTTT; d_gene: TRBD1; abundance: NA; j_gene: TRBJ1-5; v_gene: TRBV10-2
CDR3aa: CSADRGLNTEAFF; CDR3nt: TGCAGCGCTGACAGGGGCCTGAACACTGAAGCTTTCTTT; d_gene: TRBD1; abundance: once; j_gene: TRBJ1-1; v_gene: TRBV29-1
CDR3aa: CAIRGDEDGYTF; CDR3nt: TGTGCCATCAGGGGGGATGAAGATGGCTACACCTTC; d_gene: NA; abundance: NA; j_gene: TRBJ1-2; v_gene: TRBV10-3
CDR3aa: CSASHTVQETQYF; CDR3nt: TGCAGTGCTAGTCATACGGTGCAAGAGACCCAGTACTTC; d_gene: NA; abundance: once; j_gene: TRBJ2-5; v_gene: TRBV20-1
CDR3aa: CASSGQAHTEAFF; CDR3nt: TGTGCCAGCAGCGGACAGGCTCACACTGAAGCTTTCTTT; d_gene: TRBD1; abundance: NA; j_gene: TRBJ1-1; v_gene: TRBV6-2/TRBV6-3
CDR3aa: CASSPWGGTDTQYF; CDR3nt: TGTGCCAGCTCACCTTGGGGGGGCACAGATACGCAGTATTTT; d_gene: NA; abundance: NA; j_gene: TRBJ2-3; v_gene: TRBV2
CDR3aa: CASSVGLAVATGELFF; CDR3nt: TGTGCCAGCAGCGTGGGACTAGCGGTAGCCACCGGGGAGCTGTTTTTT; d_gene: TRBD2; abundance: NA; j_gene: TRBJ2-2; v_gene: TRBV13
CDR3aa: CASSLVGSGTGPLYGYTF; CDR3nt: TGTGCCAGCAGCTTGGTAGGTTCGGGTACAGGGCCCCTCTATGGCTACACCTTC; d_gene: NA; abundance: once; j_gene: TRBJ1-2; v_gene: TRBV5-6
CDR3aa: CASSQQGANTEAFF; CDR3nt: TGCGCCAGCAGCCAACAGGGCGCGAACACTGAAGCTTTCTTT; d_gene: NA; abundance: NA; j_gene: TRBJ1-1; v_gene: TRBV5-1
CDR3aa: CASGPRLVGVLATGELFF; CDR3nt: TGTGCCAGCGGGCCCCGATTGGTTGGCGTCCTGGCCACCGGGGAGCTGTTTTTT; d_gene: NA; abundance: once; j_gene: TRBJ2-2; v_gene: TRBV9
CDR3aa: CATRGTDYTEAFF; CDR3nt: TGTGCCACCAGAGGGACAGATTACACTGAAGCTTTCTTT; d_gene: TRBD1; abundance: NA; j_gene: TRBJ1-1; v_gene: TRBV24-1
CDR3aa: CASSPNPRAGVTEAFF; CDR3nt: TGCGCCAGCAGCCCTAACCCCAGGGCGGGGGTCACTGAAGCTTTCTTT; d_gene: NA; abundance: NA; j_gene: TRBJ1-1; v_gene: TRBV4-1
CDR3aa: CASSFNDSPLHF; CDR3nt: TGTGCCAGCAGCTTTAACGATTCACCCCTCCACTTT; d_gene: NA; abundance: few; j_gene: TRBJ1-6; v_gene: TRBV7-8
CDR3aa: CASSRTGGMNTEAFF; CDR3nt: TGTGCCAGCAGCCGGACAGGGGGCATGAACACTGAAGCTTTCTTT; d_gene: TRBD1; abundance: NA; j_gene: TRBJ1-1; v_gene: TRBV5-4
CDR3aa: CASSLPAGGVGEQFF; CDR3nt: TGTGCCAGCAGCCTCCCAGCGGGGGGCGTGGGTGAGCAGTTCTTC; d_gene: TRBD2; abundance: NA; j_gene: TRBJ2-1; v_gene: TRBV11-2
CDR3aa: CASSPSRQGNEKLFF; CDR3nt: TGTGCCAGCTCCCCGTCCAGACAGGGTAATGAAAAACTGTTTTTT; d_gene: TRBD1; abundance: NA; j_gene: TRBJ1-4; v_gene: TRBV18
CDR3aa: CASGSSILLNTEAFF; CDR3nt: TGTGCCAGCGGAAGCAGCATTCTTCTGAACACTGAAGCTTTCTTT; d_gene: NA; abundance: NA; j_gene: TRBJ1-1; v_gene: TRBV27
CDR3aa: CASSMGRAGNQPQHF; CDR3nt: TGTGCCAGTAGTATGGGCAGGGCAGGCAATCAGCCCCAGCATTTT; d_gene: NA; abundance: NA; j_gene: TRBJ1-5; v_gene: TRBV19
CDR3aa: CASSEADGIYGYTF; CDR3nt: TGTGCCAGCAGTGAAGCGGACGGTATCTATGGCTACACCTTC; d_gene: NA; abundance: NA; j_gene: TRBJ1-2; v_gene: TRBV6-1
CDR3aa: CAIRQGIVGNSPLHF; CDR3nt: TGTGCCATCCGCCAGGGCATAGTGGGTAATTCACCCCTCCACTTT; d_gene: NA; abundance: once; j_gene: TRBJ1-6; v_gene: TRBV10-3
CDR3aa: CASSPGQGLYEQYF; CDR3nt: TGTGCCAGCAGCCCGGGACAGGGACTCTACGAGCAGTACTTC; d_gene: TRBD1; abundance: NA; j_gene: TRBJ2-7; v_gene: TRBV27
CDR3aa: CASSERQVTGELFF; CDR3nt: TGTGCCAGCAGTGAACGGCAGGTCACCGGGGAGCTGTTTTTT; d_gene: NA; abundance: NA; j_gene: TRBJ2-2; v_gene: TRBV28
CDR3aa: CASSEFGTSGYEQYF; CDR3nt: TGTGCCAGCAGTGAATTTGGGACTAGCGGCTACGAGCAGTACTTC; d_gene: TRBD2; abundance: NA; j_gene: TRBJ2-7; v_gene: TRBV2
CDR3aa: CASSGPDRSTWNSPLHF; CDR3nt: TGTGCCAGCAGTGGACCCGACAGGTCGACGTGGAATTCACCCCTCCACTTT; d_gene: NA; abundance: NA; j_gene: TRBJ1-6; v_gene: TRBV6-1
CDR3aa: CASGTGGGETQYF; CDR3nt: TGTGCCAGTGGAACAGGGGGAGGAGAGACCCAGTACTTC; d_gene: TRBD1; abundance: NA; j_gene: TRBJ2-5; v_gene: TRBV19